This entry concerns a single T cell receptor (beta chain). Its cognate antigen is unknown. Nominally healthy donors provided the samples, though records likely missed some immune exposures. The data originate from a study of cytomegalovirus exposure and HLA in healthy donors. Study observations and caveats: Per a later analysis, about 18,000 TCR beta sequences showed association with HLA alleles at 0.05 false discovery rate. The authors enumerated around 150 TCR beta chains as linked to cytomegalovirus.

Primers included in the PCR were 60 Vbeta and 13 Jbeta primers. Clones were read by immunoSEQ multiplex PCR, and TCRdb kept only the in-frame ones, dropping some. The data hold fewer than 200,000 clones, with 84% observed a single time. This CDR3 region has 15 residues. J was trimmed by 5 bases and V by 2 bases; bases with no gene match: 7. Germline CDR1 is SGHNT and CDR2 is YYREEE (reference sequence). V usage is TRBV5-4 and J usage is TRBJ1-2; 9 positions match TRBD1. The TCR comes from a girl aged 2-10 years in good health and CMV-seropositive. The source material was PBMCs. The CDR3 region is CASSLQGASVYGYTF. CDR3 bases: TGTGCCAGCAGCTTACAGGGGGCAAGTGTTTATGGCTACACCTTC.